The 25 T cell receptor beta chains below were found in one sample sequenced in a study of cytomegalovirus exposure and HLA in healthy donors. TCRdb keeps only in-frame clones here, not all; method: immunoSEQ multiplex PCR. The data hold 100,000 to 150,000 clones, with roughly 90% observed a single time. Sequenced sample: PBMCs. Receptor source: a woman in her late teens or twenties in good health and CMV-seronegative.

The chain links TRBV19 to TRBJ2-3; D gene uncertain. The germline gives CDR1 LNHDA, CDR2 SQIVND (reference sequence). This CDR3 contains 13 residues. V was cut by 7 bases and J by 0 bases, with 8 bases left in between. DNA for the CDR3: TGTGCCAGTAACATGGCTAGCACAGATACGCAGTATTTT. Translation: CASNMASTDTQYF.

This clone has a single count. The rearrangement uses TRBV7-6 and TRBJ2-3, with TRBD2 identical over 13 bases. CDR3 length: 16 residues. J lost 4 bases, V lost 1 base, and 2 bases had no gene match. The germline V gene has CDR1 SGHVS and CDR2 FNYEAQ. The CDR3 is CASSLGLAGGPDTQYF. CDR3 in DNA: TGTGCCAGCAGCTTAGGACTAGCGGGAGGCCCAGATACGCAGTATTTT.

The J gene is TRBJ2-5, the V gene TRBV11-3; 9 nucleotides match TRBD2. Per germline, CDR1 SGHNT and CDR2 YENEEA. Trimming at V came to 5 bases and at J to 3 bases, leaving 4 bases not matched to a gene. The CDR3 runs 14 residues. CDR3 DNA sequence: TGTGCCAGCAGCCGTAGCGGGAGCGAAGAGACCCAGTACTTC. As protein: CASSRSGSEETQYF.

The rearrangement joins TRBV15 to TRBJ1-5; no firm D call. V was shortened by 0 bases and J by 0 bases, with 12 bases between the two germline ends. The CDR3 sequence is 17 residues long. The germline gives CDR1 LNHNV, CDR2 YYDKDF (reference sequence). CDR3 DNA: TGTGCCACCAGCAGAGAGCGGGCCCTAAATAGCAATCAGCCCCAGCATTTT. Its protein is CATSRERALNSNQPQHF.

This chain connects TRBV19 to TRBJ2-1; the match to TRBD1 covers 7 bases. J gave up 10 bases and V 5 bases, and 2 bases lay outside the gene matches. The CDR3 has 11 residues. Germline loops: CDR1 LNHDA, CDR2 SQIVND (reference sequence). CDR3 in amino acids: CASSPGGEQFF. The DNA of the CDR3 is TGTGCCAGTAGTCCAGGGGGAGAGCAGTTCTTC.

This chain links TRBV7-2 with TRBJ2-2, with 9 nucleotides matching TRBD2. The CDR3 extends over 16 amino acids. Germline trimming cut 4 bases from V and 5 bases from J; bases unmatched to any gene: 8. Germline V gene lookup returns CDR1 SGHTA and CDR2 FQGNSA. The CDR3 spells CASSSYSGSITGELFF. The CDR3 DNA is TGTGCCAGCAGCTCCTATAGCGGGAGTATAACCGGGGAGCTGTTTTTT.

The CDR3 spells CASSYGRDRSHEQYF. CDR3 coding DNA: TGTGCCAGCAGTTACGGGAGGGACCGTTCCCACGAGCAGTACTTC. V gene TRBV21-1 combines with J gene TRBJ2-7; TRBD2, the D gene given by the table, was not confirmed from the DNA. TRBV21-1 is described as a pseudogene. The CDR3 length is 15 residues.

The chain carries TRBV2 and TRBJ2-2; 7 bases are shared with TRBD1. The CDR3 has 16 amino acids. CDR1 and CDR2 from the germline V gene are SNHLY and FYNNEI. The V and J ends lost 7 bases and 0 bases, in that order; junction bases with no gene match: 8. CDR3 region: CASTTQGFSNTGELFF. CDR3 in DNA: TGTGCCAGCACCACACAGGGGTTTTCGAACACCGGGGAGCTGTTTTTT.

The chain combines TRBV27 with TRBJ1-2; no reliable D call. This CDR3 spans 12 amino acids. V lost 8 bases and J lost 1, with 8 bases in between. Germline V gene sequence: CDR1 MNHEY, CDR2 SMNVEV (reference sequence). CDR3 sequence reads: CASLPDNYGYTF. CDR3 bases: TGTGCCAGCCTTCCAGATAACTATGGCTACACCTTC.

The rearrangement joins TRBV5-1 to TRBJ1-1; D is unresolved. Trimming removed 4 bases at V and 0 bases at J, with 7 bases between. The CDR3 length is 13 residues. The germline CDR1 and CDR2 sequences are SGHRS and YFSETQ. CDR3 nucleotide sequence: TGCGCCAGCAGCGAGTACGTGAACACTGAAGCTTTCTTT. Protein: CASSEYVNTEAFF.

This clone has just a few counts. This chain joins TRBV4-1 and TRBJ2-2; 14 bases align to TRBD2. The CDR3 covers 21 residues. The V and J ends lost 5 bases and 0 bases, in that order; junction bases with no gene match: 14. CDR1 and CDR2 (germline): MGHRA, YSYEKL. CDR3 loop: CASSATPGTSGRTTNTGELFF. CDR3 in DNA: TGCGCCAGCAGCGCGACTCCCGGGACTAGCGGGAGAACGACGAACACCGGGGAGCTGTTTTTT.

The chain links TRBV11-2 to TRBJ2-7; TRBD2 agrees at 13 bases. After removal of 2 bases from V and 2 bases from J, the junction contained 3 bases not matched to a gene. The CDR3 runs 16 residues. Germline CDR1 and CDR2: SGHAT and FQNNGV. The CDR3, as DNA: TGTGCCAGCAGCTTACGGACTAGCGGGAGCACCTACGAGCAGTACTTC. Its protein is CASSLRTSGSTYEQYF.

The chain couples TRBV7-9 to TRBJ2-5, with 7 positions matching TRBD2. This CDR3 spans 13 amino acids. Germline loops: CDR1 SEHNR, CDR2 FQNEAQ (reference sequence). V was pared by 7 bases and J by 7 bases, with 9 bases of the junction left unmatched. The DNA for the CDR3 is TGTGCCAGCAACAAGTCGGGAGGACGGACCCAGTACTTC. It codes for CASNKSGGRTQYF.

J is TRBJ2-7 and V is TRBV6-1, with 9 bases matching TRBD2. The CDR3 consists of 15 residues. V dropped 1 base and J dropped 2; count of bases not matched to a gene: 3. Germline V gives CDR1 MNHNS, CDR2 SASEGT. CDR3 coding DNA: TGTGCCAGCAGTGAAGAGACTAGCGGCCCCTACGAGCAGTACTTC. This sequence encodes CASSEETSGPYEQYF.

The rearrangement joins TRBV7-9 to TRBJ2-1; 7 nucleotides line up with TRBD2. Germline-derived CDR1 and CDR2 are SEHNR and FQNEAQ (reference sequence). J gave up 5 bases and V 1 base, and 8 bases lay outside the gene matches. The CDR3 runs 16 residues. The CDR3 sequence: CASSLVGRVANNEQFF. In DNA, the CDR3 is TGTGCCAGCAGCTTAGTTGGGAGGGTGGCCAACAATGAGCAGTTCTTC.

This clone has only a few counts. V is TRBV28 and J is TRBJ2-7, with a tentative D call TRBD2 (5 bases). The CDR3 runs 16 residues. V was shortened by 3 bases and J by 2 bases, with 17 bases between the two germline ends. Germline assignment: CDR1 MDHEN and CDR2 SYDVKM. The DNA of the CDR3 is TGTGCCAGCAGTTTTGCCCTACGGGATTTAGCCTACGAGCAGTACTTC. Its protein is CASSFALRDLAYEQYF.

This sequence joins TRBV10-3 and TRBJ2-3; a possible D gene is TRBD2 (6 bases). Germline lookup yields CDR1 ENHRY and CDR2 SYGVKD. This CDR3 is built from 17 residues. The ends were cut back, 6 bases at V and 5 bases at J, with 24 bases in the middle. The CDR3, as DNA: TGTGCCATCAGCTTCCCCACTAGCTCACTGGGGGAAGATACGCAGTATTTT. Amino acid sequence: CAISFPTSSLGEDTQYF.

Only one count was recorded for this clone. The identical CDR3 is also encoded by other nucleotide sequences in the sample. This chain connects TRBV19 to TRBJ2-3; 8 bases agree with TRBD2. With 6 bases clipped from V and 0 bases from J, the junction kept 2 bases outside the gene matches. From germline, CDR1 is LNHDA and CDR2 SQIVND (reference sequence). The CDR3 runs to 14 residues. The CDR3 protein is CASSRGGSTDTQYF. The CDR3 nucleotides are TGTGCCAGTAGCCGCGGGGGGAGCACAGATACGCAGTATTTT.

The J gene is TRBJ2-3, the V gene TRBV11-3; a weak D match, TRBD2 (6 bases). Germline V gene lookup returns CDR1 SGHNT and CDR2 YENEEA. The CDR3 consists of 16 residues. Deletions cut 2 bases from V and 6 bases from J, with 18 bases between. The CDR3 protein is CASSLRLGRERDTQYF. DNA of the CDR3: TGTGCCAGCAGCTTAAGATTGGGCCGGGAGAGGGATACGCAGTATTTT.

This chain connects TRBV7-9 to TRBJ2-1, with TRBD2 matching 15 bases. Per germline, CDR1 SEHNR and CDR2 FQNEAQ (reference sequence). J gave up 8 bases and V 5 bases, and 10 bases lay outside the gene matches. The CDR3 spans 17 residues. CDR3 in amino acids: CASSPRPGLAGGDEQFF. The CDR3 nucleotides are TGTGCCAGCAGCCCAAGGCCGGGACTAGCGGGAGGCGATGAGCAGTTCTTC.

The chain couples TRBV6-5 to TRBJ2-3; no reliable D call. This CDR3 has 11 amino acids. CDR1 and CDR2 (germline): MNHEY, SVGAGI. The V gene lost 7 bases and the J gene lost 2 bases, with 4 bases spanning the gap. CDR3 nucleotides: TGTGCCAGCACCCACACAGATACGCAGTATTTT. It specifies CASTHTDTQYF.

The chain employs TRBV2 and TRBJ2-5, with 9 bases fitting TRBD1. The CDR3 has 13 residues. The V gene's germline CDR1 is SNHLY and CDR2 FYNNEI. With 7 bases clipped from V and 5 bases from J, the junction kept 5 bases outside the gene matches. The CDR3 spells CASTGQGFETQYF. The CDR3 DNA is TGTGCCAGCACCGGACAGGGGTTCGAGACCCAGTACTTC.

The chain carries TRBV11-2 and TRBJ1-1; D possibly corresponds to TRBD1 (5 bases). The CDR3 runs 13 residues. V was cut by 0 bases and J by 9 bases, with 11 bases left in between. Germline V CDR1 and CDR2: SGHAT, FQNNGV. CDR3: CASSLEQGLQAFF. The DNA for the CDR3 is TGTGCCAGCAGCTTAGAGCAGGGCCTTCAAGCTTTCTTT.

The chain joins TRBV4-1 to TRBJ2-7, with D tentatively TRBD1 (6 bases). V lost 5 bases and J lost 2, with 19 bases in between. CDR1 is MGHRA, CDR2 YSYEKL, per germline. This CDR3 is built from 16 residues. This chain's CDR3 is CASSRDNRDTAYEQYF. The CDR3 nucleotides are TGCGCCAGCAGCAGAGACAACCGGGACACCGCCTACGAGCAGTACTTC.

Note on this clone: One junction end disagrees with the germline gene, perhaps due to a read error. The rearrangement links TRBV19 to TRBJ2-1, with 10 nucleotides matching TRBD2. The length of the CDR3 is 12 residues. Germline V gene data show CDR1 as LNHDA and CDR2 as SQIVND (reference sequence). The CDR3 reads CASMTSGLPRVF. CDR3 DNA: TGTGCCAGTATGACTAGCGGGCTACCTAGGGTCTTC.